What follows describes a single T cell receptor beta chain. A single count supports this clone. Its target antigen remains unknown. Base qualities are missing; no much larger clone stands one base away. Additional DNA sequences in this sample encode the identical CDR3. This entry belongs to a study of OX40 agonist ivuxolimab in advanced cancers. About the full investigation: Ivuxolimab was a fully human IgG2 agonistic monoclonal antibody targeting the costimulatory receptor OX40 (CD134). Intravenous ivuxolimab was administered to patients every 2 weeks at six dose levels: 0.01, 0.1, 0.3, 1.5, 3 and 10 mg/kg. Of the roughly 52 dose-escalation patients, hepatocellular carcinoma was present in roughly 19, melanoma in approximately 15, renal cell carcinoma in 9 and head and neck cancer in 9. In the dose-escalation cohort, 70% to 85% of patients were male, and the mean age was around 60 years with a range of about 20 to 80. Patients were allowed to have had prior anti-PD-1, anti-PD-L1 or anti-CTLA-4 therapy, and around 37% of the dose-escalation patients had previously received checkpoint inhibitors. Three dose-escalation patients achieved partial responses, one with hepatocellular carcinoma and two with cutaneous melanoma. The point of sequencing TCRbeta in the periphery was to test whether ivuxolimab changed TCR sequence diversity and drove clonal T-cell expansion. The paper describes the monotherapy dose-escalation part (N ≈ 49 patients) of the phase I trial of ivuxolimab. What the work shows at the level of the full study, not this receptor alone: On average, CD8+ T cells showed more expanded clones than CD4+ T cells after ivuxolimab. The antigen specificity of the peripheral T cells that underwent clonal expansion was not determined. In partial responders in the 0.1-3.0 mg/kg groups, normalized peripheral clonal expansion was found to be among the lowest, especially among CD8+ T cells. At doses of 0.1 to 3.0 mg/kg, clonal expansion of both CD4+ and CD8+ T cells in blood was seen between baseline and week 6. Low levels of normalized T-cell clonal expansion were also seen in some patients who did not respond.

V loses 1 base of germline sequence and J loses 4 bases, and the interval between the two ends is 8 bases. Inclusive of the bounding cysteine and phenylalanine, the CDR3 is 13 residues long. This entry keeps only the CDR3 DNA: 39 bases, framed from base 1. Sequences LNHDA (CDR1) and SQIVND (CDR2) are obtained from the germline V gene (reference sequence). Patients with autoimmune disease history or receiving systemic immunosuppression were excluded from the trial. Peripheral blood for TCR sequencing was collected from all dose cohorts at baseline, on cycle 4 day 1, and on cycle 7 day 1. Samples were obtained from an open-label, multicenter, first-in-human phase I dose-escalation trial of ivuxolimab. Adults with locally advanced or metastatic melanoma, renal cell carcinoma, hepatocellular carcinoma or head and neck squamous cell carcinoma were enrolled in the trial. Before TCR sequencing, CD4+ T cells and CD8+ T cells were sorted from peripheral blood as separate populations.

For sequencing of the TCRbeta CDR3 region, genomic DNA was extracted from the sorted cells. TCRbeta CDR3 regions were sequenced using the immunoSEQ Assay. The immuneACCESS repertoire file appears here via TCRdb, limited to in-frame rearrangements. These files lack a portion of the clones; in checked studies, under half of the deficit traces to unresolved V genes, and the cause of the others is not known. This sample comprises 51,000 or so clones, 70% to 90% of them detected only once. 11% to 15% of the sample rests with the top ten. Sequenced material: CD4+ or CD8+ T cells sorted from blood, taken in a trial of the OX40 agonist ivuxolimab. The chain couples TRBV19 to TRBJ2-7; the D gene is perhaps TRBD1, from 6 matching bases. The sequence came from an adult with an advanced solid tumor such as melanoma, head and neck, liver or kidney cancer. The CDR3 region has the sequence CASSIGQGYEQYF. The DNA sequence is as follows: TGTGCCAGTAGTATAGGGCAGGGGTACGAGCAGTACTTC.